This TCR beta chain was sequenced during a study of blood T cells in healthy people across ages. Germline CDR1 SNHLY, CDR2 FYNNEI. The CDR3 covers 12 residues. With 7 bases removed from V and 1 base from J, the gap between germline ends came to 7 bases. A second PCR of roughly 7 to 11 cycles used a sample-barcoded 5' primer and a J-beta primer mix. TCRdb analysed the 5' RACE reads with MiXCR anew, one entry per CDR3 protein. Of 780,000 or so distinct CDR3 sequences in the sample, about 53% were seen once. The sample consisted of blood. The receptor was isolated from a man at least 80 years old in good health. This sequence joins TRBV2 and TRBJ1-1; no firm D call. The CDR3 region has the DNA TGTGCCAGCACGAGGAGGAACACTGAAGCTTTCTTT. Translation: CASTRRNTEAFF. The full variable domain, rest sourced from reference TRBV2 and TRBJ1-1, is EPEVTQTPSHQVTQMGQEVILRCVPISNHLYFYWYRQILGQKVEFLVSFYNNEISEKSEIFDDQFSVERPDGSNFTLKIRSTKLEDSAMYFCASTRRNTEAFFGQGTRLTVV.